Listed below are T cell receptor beta chains from one sample, sequenced in a study of TIL therapy for anti-PD-1-resistant metastatic lung cancer. Profiled with immunoSEQ multiplex PCR; TCRdb holds only in-frame clones, not every one. The repertoire consists of tens of thousands of clones, with about two thirds occurring once and the leading ten covering approximately 7.3%. The specimen comprised tumor tissue, sampled at baseline. These receptors originate from a person between 25 and 79 years old with non-small cell lung cancer. CDR3s include the opening cysteine and the closing phenylalanine or tryptophan. Fields, in order: J gene, clone size, D gene, V gene, CDR3 protein, CDR3 DNA. D genes are given only for firm matches. Only part of the rows carry a size: once, few, many, or a class if the clone is expanded.

TRBJ2-5	once	TRBD2	TRBV5-1	CASSHLTSGGGEETQYF	TGCGCCAGCAGCCACCTAACTAGCGGGGGGGGTGAAGAGACCCAGTACTTC
TRBJ1-1	-	TRBD1	TRBV9	CASSRDRNTEAFF	TGTGCCAGCAGTCGGGACAGAAACACTGAAGCTTTCTTT
TRBJ2-7	-	-	TRBV11-2	CASSLDRVASYEQYF	TGTGCCAGCAGCTTAGATCGGGTGGCCTCCTACGAGCAGTACTTC
TRBJ1-2	-	TRBD1	TRBV10-2	CASSVGDRGSRYF	TGCGCCAGCAGTGTGGGGGACAGGGGGTCCCGGTACTTC
TRBJ2-5	-	-	TRBV7-7	CASSTPPGTQYF	TGTGCCAGCAGCACACCCCCTGGGACCCAGTACTTC
TRBJ2-4	-	-	TRBV7-9	CASSLGKLAKNIQYF	TGTGCCAGCAGCTTAGGTAAACTAGCCAAAAACATTCAGTACTTC
TRBJ1-2	-	TRBD1	TRBV2	CASSGQGDYGYTF	TGTGCCAGCAGTGGACAGGGTGACTATGGCTACACCTTC
TRBJ1-1	once	-	TRBV18	CASSFDKNTEAFF	TGTGCCAGCTCATTTGACAAGAACACTGAAGCTTTCTTT
TRBJ2-7	-	TRBD2	TRBV29-1	CSALSGGASYEQYF	TGCAGCGCATTAAGCGGGGGGGCCTCCTACGAGCAGTACTTC
TRBJ2-7	once	TRBD2	TRBV4-1	CASSQLAGEAYEQYF	TGCGCCAGCAGCCAATTAGCGGGGGAAGCCTACGAGCAGTACTTC
TRBJ1-2	once	TRBD1	TRBV6-5	CASSSAGTGGYGYTF	TGTGCCAGCAGTTCTGCCGGGACAGGGGGGTATGGCTACACCTTC
TRBJ2-1	-	TRBD2	TRBV7-3	CASSLAGGRYSSYNEQFF	TGTGCCAGCAGCTTAGCGGGGGGCCGCTATAGCTCCTACAATGAGCAGTTCTTC
TRBJ1-1	-	TRBD1	TRBV19	CASRVLGGQGSTEAFF	TGTGCCAGTAGGGTCCTGGGGGGACAGGGGAGCACTGAAGCTTTCTTT
TRBJ2-7	-	-	TRBV7-2	CASSLDRHYEQYF	TGTGCCAGCAGCTTGGACAGACACTACGAGCAGTACTTC
TRBJ1-4	once	-	TRBV5-6	CASSLPTNEKLFF	TGTGCCAGCAGCTTGCCAACTAATGAAAAACTGTTTTTT